The T cell receptor (beta chain) under discussion was sequenced for a study of graft-versus-host responses after intestinal transplantation. The wider study: For two to three years after anti-thymocyte globulin induction, all recipients took tacrolimus and steroids.

The count of this clone is one. This CDR3 spans 15 amino acids. The V and J ends lost 5 bases and 4 bases respectively, with 17 bases between them. The germline V gene encodes CDR1 LNHDA and CDR2 SQIVND (reference sequence). Libraries were prepared by immunoSEQ multiplex PCR; TCRdb keeps only in-frame clonotypes and omits some of them. The sample includes some 45,000 clones, roughly 95% of them seen just once. The genes are TRBV19 and TRBJ1-1, with D possibly matching TRBD1 (6 bases). The sequencing here drew on PBMCs, taken around 48 weeks after intestinal transplant. The TCR was taken from a human patient who received an intestinal transplant, so some T cells may come from the graft donor. The CDR3 sequence: CASSPAGGPGTEAFF. CDR3 DNA: TGTGCCAGTAGTCCCGCGGGGGGGCCAGGCACTGAAGCTTTCTTT.